The clone carrying this T cell receptor beta chain was counted at least ten times. No antigen is known for it. Time point denoted: newly diagnosed GD, antithyroid drugs for less than 3 months. PBMC RNA was the source of the TCR library. V lost 4 bases to trimming and J lost 9 bases; unmatched junction nucleotides: 4. The V gene's germline CDR1 is SGHNT and CDR2 YYREEE (reference sequence). There are 13 residues in the CDR3. Relying on iRepertoire HTBI primers and Arm-PCR of CDR3 regions, the team built TCR beta libraries. A single record per CDR3 protein comes from TCRdb applying MiXCR to the multiplex PCR reads. Of around 240,000 distinct CDR3 sequences listed, 18% were seen once; the top ten hold 14%. The sample belongs to a study of regulatory T cells in long-lasting Graves disease. Findings and limits, study-wide: What was studied was peripheral blood only, and not thyroid tissue. Gene preferences differed: TRBV28, TRBJ1-2, TRBJ2-5 in persistent cases.

These same records also appear under a second study, on T cells in Graves' hyperthyroidism and ophthalmopathy.

The V call is TRBV5-4, the J call TRBJ1-6; 7 bases agree with TRBD1. The source of this sequence is a young woman with Graves disease. Source: peripheral blood mononuclear cells (PBMCs), taken at new diagnosis, from a patient treated with antithyroid drugs. The CDR3 here is CASSPRDSSPLHF. The CDR3 DNA is TGTGCCAGCAGCCCCCGGGACAGTTCACCCCTCCACTTT.